What follows are 26 T cell receptor beta chains derived from one specimen sequenced in a study of blood T cell repertoires in COVID-19 (dated by TCRdb to about 2020). Libraries were made using the immunoSEQ multiplex PCR assay. TCRdb mirrors the immuneACCESS table, restricted to in-frame sequences. Some clones are absent from its copies; in checked studies, under half trace to an unresolved V gene, and the reason for the others is unknown. The sample contains fewer than 300,000 clones, approximately 90% of them found a single time. The ten largest make up 6.3% of the sample. The sample was peripheral blood. The receptors here all came from a woman between 45 and 60 years old with COVID-19, enrolled during active disease.

The rearrangement uses TRBV15 and TRBJ2-5; D perhaps matches TRBD1 (7 bases). Trimming removed 2 bases from V and 1 base from J, with 14 bases in between. This CDR3 has 16 residues. Germline V CDR1 and CDR2: LNHNV, YYDKDF (reference sequence). CDR3 loop: CATSRQGGRLQETQYF. In DNA, the CDR3 is TGTGCCACCAGCAGACAGGGGGGCAGGCTCCAAGAGACCCAGTACTTC.

The chain has TRBV18 and TRBJ2-7; D gene uncertain. CDR3 length: 14 amino acids. The V end lost 2 bases, the J end lost 5 bases, and 13 bases lay between the germline ends. Germline V gene sequence: CDR1 KGHSH, CDR2 LQKENI. The CDR3: CASSPSPQFNEQYF. In nucleotides, the CDR3 is TGTGCCAGCTCACCATCCCCCCAGTTCAACGAGCAGTACTTC.

This sequence joins TRBV7-2 and TRBJ2-1, with D possibly TRBD2 on 5 matching bases. Trimming cost V 4 bases and J 12 bases, with 10 bases left between them. Germline CDR1 SGHTA, CDR2 FQGNSA. The CDR3 totals 11 residues. This chain's CDR3 is CASSYAAAQFF. The CDR3 DNA follows: TGTGCCAGCAGCTACGCAGCGGCGCAGTTCTTC.

The chain has TRBV28 and TRBJ2-1; possible D gene TRBD2, 6 bases. Germline V gene lookup returns CDR1 MDHEN and CDR2 SYDVKM. The CDR3 has 12 amino acids. Trimming pared 5 bases from V and 13 bases from J, leaving 15 bases between. The CDR3 DNA reads TGTGCCAGCAGTAGACTAGTCCCGCCACAGTTCTTC. Translated, it gives CASSRLVPPQFF.

This sequence joins TRBV11-3 and TRBJ1-1; 8 bases are a match to TRBD1. The CDR3 contains 14 residues. J lost 7 bases, V lost 4 bases, and 8 bases had no gene match. CDR1 and CDR2 (germline): SGHNT, YENEEA. The CDR3 region has the DNA TGTGCCAGCAGCTCGACAGGGGAAGGGGGTGAAGCTTTCTTT. Its translation: CASSSTGEGGEAFF.

This chain links TRBV14 with TRBJ2-2; tentatively, D is TRBD2 (6 bases). Per the germline V gene, CDR1 is SGHDN and CDR2 is FVKESK. The CDR3 has 17 residues. Trimming took 5 bases from V and 0 from J, leaving 16 bases between them. The CDR3: CASSVRFGGANTGELFF. DNA for the CDR3: TGTGCCAGCAGCGTGCGTTTCGGGGGAGCGAACACCGGGGAGCTGTTTTTT.

There are a few counts of this clone. V usage is TRBV3-1 (or the pseudogene TRBV3-2) and J usage is TRBJ1-3; D call uncertain. Trimming removed 4 bases at V and 7 bases at J, with 8 bases between. The germline gives CDR1 LGHDT, CDR2 YNNKEL (reference sequence). The CDR3 sequence is 12 residues long. This chain's CDR3 is CASSRLENTIYF. The CDR3 coding sequence is TGTGCCAGCAGCCGGTTAGAGAACACCATATATTTT.

This chain connects TRBV4-2 to TRBJ2-7; 8 nucleotides align to TRBD2. The CDR3 extends over 16 amino acids. CDR1 and CDR2 from the germline V gene are LGHNA and YNFKEQ. With V trimmed by 2 bases and J by 6 bases, 12 bases remained unmatched. As DNA, the CDR3 is TGTGCCAGCAGCCAACGTGGGCGGGAGGTAGTTTCCGAGCAGTACTTC. As protein: CASSQRGREVVSEQYF.

The J gene is TRBJ2-2, the V gene TRBV24-1; 7 bases align to TRBD1. V lost 9 bases to trimming and J lost 0 bases; unmatched junction nucleotides: 6. The germline CDR1 and CDR2 sequences are KGHDR and SFDVKD. This CDR3 is built from 15 residues. CDR3 residues: CATSDRSTNTGELFF. DNA of the CDR3: TGTGCCACCTCGGACAGGTCCACGAACACCGGGGAGCTGTTTTTT.

The V gene is TRBV2, the J gene TRBJ2-7, with a weak D call TRBD2 (5 bases). Trimming left V 8 bases short and J 3 bases short, with 14 bases between. CDR1 is SNHLY and CDR2 is FYNNEI in the germline V gene. The CDR3 runs 13 residues. Written as DNA, the CDR3 is TGTGCCAGCTCATTCCAGCGGAACTACGAGCAGTACTTC. Its protein product is CASSFQRNYEQYF.

This chain uses TRBV19 with TRBJ1-1; TRBD1 is a possible D gene (6 bases). Trimming took off 1 base at V and 2 bases at J, with 11 bases between the two ends. Germline V gene sequence: CDR1 LNHDA, CDR2 SQIVND (reference sequence). The CDR3 contains 15 residues. The CDR3, as DNA: TGTGCCAGTAGTATAGTCGACAGGTTAAACACTGAAGCTTTCTTT. As protein: CASSIVDRLNTEAFF.

This clone occurred once. This chain joins TRBV6-5 and TRBJ2-3, with TRBD2 identical over 9 bases. The trim removed 6 bases at V and 6 bases at J, leaving 10 bases unmatched. Germline assignment: CDR1 MNHEY and CDR2 SVGAGI. This CDR3 is built from 15 residues. CDR3 protein: CASRDLSGRGDTQYF. For the CDR3, the DNA is TGTGCCAGCAGGGACCTTAGCGGGAGAGGTGATACGCAGTATTTT.

This sequence joins TRBV19 and TRBJ1-3; D is perhaps TRBD1 (5 bases). CDR1 LNHDA and CDR2 SQIVND come from the germline V gene (reference sequence). CDR3 length equals 18 residues. The germline V and J ends were trimmed by 0 bases and 0 bases, with 15 bases remaining between them. The CDR3 is CASSIDLNRGYSGNTIYF. The CDR3 nucleotides read TGTGCCAGTAGTATAGATCTCAATAGGGGATACTCTGGAAACACCATATATTTT.

The rearrangement joins TRBV4-3 to TRBJ2-2; TRBD2 aligns across 8 bases. Looked up from germline, CDR1 is LGHNA and CDR2 is YSLEER. The CDR3 has 17 amino acids. Trimming removed 1 base from V and 5 bases from J; junction bases left unmatched: 9. The CDR3 DNA sequence: TGCGCCAGCAGCCAAGTCGTATCCCGGGGGGGTACCGGGGAGCTGTTTTTT. This encodes CASSQVVSRGGTGELFF.

This clone was recorded many times. This rearrangement joins TRBV9 to TRBJ2-1; 14 positions match TRBD2. With V trimmed by 2 bases and J by 7 bases, 11 bases remained unmatched. This CDR3 has 18 residues. The V gene's germline CDR1 is SGDLS and CDR2 YYNGEE. DNA for the CDR3: TGTGCCAGCAGCGTCGGGACTAGCGGGAGAAGGGTGGGAAATGAGCAGTTCTTC. It encodes CASSVGTSGRRVGNEQFF.

The chain combines TRBV6-1 with TRBJ2-2; tentative D call: TRBD1 (5 bases). With 2 bases removed from V and 2 bases from J, the gap between germline ends came to 12 bases. The CDR3 loop spans 16 amino acids. CDR1 is MNHNS, CDR2 SASEGT, per germline. The CDR3 loop reads CASSENFDRNTGELFF. DNA of the CDR3: TGTGCCAGCAGTGAAAATTTTGACAGAAACACCGGGGAGCTGTTTTTT.

The rearrangement joins TRBV5-5 to TRBJ1-2, with 9 bases matching TRBD1. Germline V gene data show CDR1 as SGHKS and CDR2 as YYEKEE (reference sequence). This CDR3 comprises 15 residues. Losses at the gene ends were 3 bases for V and 7 bases for J; bases not matched to a gene: 10. The CDR3 sequence is CASSSITGTGTGYTF. For the CDR3, the DNA is TGTGCCAGCAGCTCTATAACCGGGACAGGGACTGGCTACACCTTC.

The rearrangement links TRBV5-1 to TRBJ1-5; 7 bases are shared with TRBD1. The CDR3 loop spans 15 amino acids. Trimming removed 8 bases from V and 3 bases from J; junction bases left unmatched: 11. The germline V gene has CDR1 SGHRS and CDR2 YFSETQ. CDR3 sequence: CARRPRDSFNQPQHF. The CDR3 nucleotides read TGCGCCAGAAGGCCGCGGGACAGCTTCAATCAGCCCCAGCATTTT.

This clone was counted only a few times. The chain recombines TRBV29-1 with TRBJ2-3; unclear D gene. Deletions cut 8 bases from V and 6 bases from J, with 9 bases between. Germline CDR1 is SQVTM and CDR2 is ANQGSEA. The CDR3 loop spans 10 amino acids. The CDR3 nucleotides are TGCAGCACCGTGAGGGATACGCAGTATTTT. Translating it yields CSTVRDTQYF.

This chain joins TRBV3-1 (or the pseudogene TRBV3-2) and TRBJ2-2, with TRBD2 matching over 10 bases. Germline V gene sequence: CDR1 LGHDT, CDR2 YNNKEL (reference sequence). The CDR3 has 15 residues. V lost 3 bases and J lost 8; bases outside the gene matches: 6. CDR3 residues: CASSQIAGGLGELFF. CDR3 sequence (DNA): TGTGCCAGCAGCCAGATAGCGGGAGGCTTGGGGGAGCTGTTTTTT.

The rearrangement links TRBV5-1 to TRBJ2-3; 8 positions agree with TRBD1. The CDR3 is made up of 15 amino acids. The V and J ends lost 4 bases and 5 bases, in that order; junction bases with no gene match: 9. Germline V gene data show CDR1 as SGHRS and CDR2 as YFSETQ. The CDR3 DNA reads TGCGCCAGCAGCAGTGACAGGGGCTTAGGAGATACGCAGTATTTT. This encodes CASSSDRGLGDTQYF.

This rearrangement joins TRBV14 to TRBJ2-1; 11 bases agree with TRBD1. Trimming took 4 bases from V and 4 from J; bases not matched to a gene: 6. CDR3 length equals 16 residues. Germline assignment: CDR1 SGHDN and CDR2 FVKESK. The DNA for the CDR3 is TGTGCCAGCAGCCCGGCCCGGGACAGGGGGTACAATGAGCAGTTCTTC. This sequence encodes CASSPARDRGYNEQFF.

The rearrangement links TRBV20-1 to TRBJ1-1, with TRBD1 matching 8 bases. Germline assignment: CDR1 DFQATT and CDR2 SNEGSKA (reference sequence). J lost 1 base, V lost 3 bases, and 10 bases had no gene match. The CDR3 covers 16 residues. CDR3 residues: CSASRQGQVQNTEAFF. CDR3 sequence (DNA): TGCAGTGCTAGTAGGCAGGGACAGGTTCAGAACACTGAAGCTTTCTTT.

The chain is built from TRBV11-3 and TRBJ2-3; 13 bases are shared with TRBD2. Unmatched junction bases numbered 4, after V lost 5 bases and J lost 2 bases. Per the germline V gene, CDR1 is SGHNT and CDR2 is YENEEA. The CDR3 spans 16 residues. In DNA form, the CDR3 reads TGTGCCAGCAGCCTCGGGACTAGCGGGAACACAGATACGCAGTATTTT. The encoded protein is CASSLGTSGNTDTQYF.

The chain couples TRBV15 to TRBJ2-7; TRBD2 matches at 10 bases. The CDR3 runs to 20 residues. Trimming at V came to 0 bases and at J to 2 bases, leaving 16 bases not matched to a gene. Germline-derived CDR1 and CDR2 are LNHNV and YYDKDF (reference sequence). CDR3 in amino acids: CATSRDLGRSGRAPTYEQYF. The CDR3 DNA sequence: TGTGCCACCAGCAGAGATTTGGGCCGAAGCGGGAGGGCCCCAACCTACGAGCAGTACTTC.

This chain joins TRBV7-6 and TRBJ2-3; TRBD2 matches 7 bases. CDR1 is SGHVS, CDR2 FNYEAQ, per germline. The ends lost 5 bases at V and 2 bases at J; junction bases unmatched: 7. The CDR3 runs 15 residues. CDR3 sequence reads: CASSRAGDYTDTQYF. As DNA, the CDR3 is TGTGCCAGCAGCCGGGCGGGGGACTACACAGATACGCAGTATTTT.